A selection of T cell receptor beta chains follows, all from one sample in a study of sequential checkpoint blockade in melanoma. The table came from immunoSEQ multiplex PCR; TCRdb's copy has only in-frame clones and leaves some out. The sample carries approximately 7,500 clones, 50% to 60% recorded once. The sequenced sample was CD8+ T cells sorted from blood (inferred from file names), obtained from a patient given nivolumab and ipilimumab in sequence. Source of these receptors: a human donor with melanoma. Both conserved end residues are part of each CDR3. D genes are given only for firm matches. The listing skips clone size in some rows; elsewhere it reads once, few, many or a size class.

D gene,clone size,V gene,J gene,CDR3 protein,CDR3 DNA
-,-,TRBV6-5,TRBJ2-7,CASSYGGLRGGYEQYF,TGTGCCAGCAGTTACGGGGGCCTGAGGGGGGGCTACGAGCAGTACTTC
-,-,TRBV5-6,TRBJ2-7,CASSLEGEQYF,TGTGCCAGCAGCTTGGAGGGGGAGCAGTACTTC
-,once,TRBV27,TRBJ2-7,CASSLYPPVELYEQYF,TGTGCCAGCAGTTTATACCCCCCGGTTGAGCTTTACGAGCAGTACTTC
-,few,TRBV2,TRBJ1-1,CASSISWTENTEAFF,TGTGCCAGCAGTATCAGCTGGACTGAGAACACTGAAGCTTTCTTT
TRBD1,-,TRBV30,TRBJ2-7,CAWSTGTEGYEQYF,TGTGCCTGGTCGACCGGGACAGAAGGTTACGAGCAGTACTTC
TRBD1,-,TRBV19,TRBJ2-7,CASSIAGTGSDEQYF,TGTGCCAGTAGTATTGCCGGGACAGGGAGCGACGAGCAGTACTTC
-,-,TRBV29-1,TRBJ2-7,CSVRSSYEQYF,TGCAGCGTTAGGAGCTCCTACGAGCAGTACTTC
-,-,TRBV27,TRBJ1-1,CASSGQMNTEAFF,TGTGCCAGCAGTGGACAGATGAACACTGAAGCTTTCTTT
TRBD1,-,TRBV6-7,TRBJ2-7,CASSYSWTGGYEQYF,TGTGCCAGCAGTTACTCGTGGACAGGGGGCTACGAGCAGTACTTC
-,once,TRBV7-2,TRBJ2-7,CASSLDWQAGYEQYF,TGTGCCAGCAGCTTAGACTGGCAGGCCGGATACGAGCAGTACTTC
TRBD1,few,TRBV13,TRBJ2-5,CASSPRDRGRETQYF,TGTGCCAGCAGCCCCAGGGACAGGGGCAGGGAGACCCAGTACTTC
TRBD1,-,TRBV5-1,TRBJ2-7,CASGGDRGYEQYF,TGCGCCAGCGGAGGAGACAGGGGTTACGAGCAGTACTTC
-,-,TRBV27,TRBJ1-1,CASSLGRNTEAFF,TGTGCCAGCAGTTTAGGCAGGAACACTGAAGCTTTCTTT
-,medium-sized,TRBV13,TRBJ2-3,CASSFRGSTDTQYF,TGTGCCAGCAGCTTCCGCGGGAGCACAGATACGCAGTATTTT
TRBD1,-,TRBV4-3,TRBJ2-7,CASSQGTGGPYEQYF,TGCGCCAGCAGCCAAGGGACAGGGGGGCCCTACGAGCAGTACTTC
-,-,TRBV27,TRBJ1-1,CASSEGQINTEAFF,TGTGCCAGCAGTGAAGGACAAATTAACACTGAAGCTTTCTTT
TRBD1,-,TRBV10-3,TRBJ2-7,CAISSPGQGYEQYF,TGTGCCATCAGTTCACCGGGACAGGGCTACGAGCAGTACTTC
-,medium-sized,TRBV27,TRBJ2-7,CASSLAGSYEQYF,TGTGCCAGCAGTTTGGCGGGGAGCTACGAGCAGTACTTC
TRBD1,-,TRBV5-4,TRBJ2-7,CASSLTSGQGAAQYF,TGTGCCAGCAGCTTGACCTCAGGACAGGGGGCTGCGCAGTACTTC
-,-,TRBV19,TRBJ2-7,CASSIPTREQYF,TGTGCCAGTAGTATCCCGACACGCGAGCAGTACTTC
-,medium-sized,TRBV7-9,TRBJ2-7,CASSLGHNPYEQYF,TGTGCCAGCAGCTTGGGACATAACCCCTACGAGCAGTACTTC
TRBD1,-,TRBV19,TRBJ2-7,CASSIGQGSLTYEQYF,TGTGCCAGTAGTATAGGACAGGGGTCATTGACCTACGAGCAGTACTTC
-,few,TRBV4-3,TRBJ2-7,CASSQDYTAYEQYF,TGCGCCAGCAGCCAAGATTATACAGCCTACGAGCAGTACTTC
-,once,TRBV7-6,TRBJ1-1,CASSRLGEMNTEAFF,TGTGCCAGCAGCCGTCTCGGAGAGATGAACACTGAAGCTTTCTTT
-,-,TRBV6-1,TRBJ1-2,CASSEVSWQAYGYTF,TGTGCCAGCAGTGAAGTCTCGTGGCAGGCCTATGGCTACACCTTC
-,medium-sized,TRBV18,TRBJ1-4,CASSTGNEKLFF,TGTGCCAGCTCAACGGGGAATGAAAAACTGTTTTTT
-,few,TRBV5-5,TRBJ2-7,CASSLAASGEQYF,TGTGCCAGCAGCTTGGCTGCCTCGGGGGAGCAGTACTTC
-,few,TRBV4-1,TRBJ1-2,CASSQDNIRGDGYTF,TGCGCCAGCAGCCAAGACAATATCAGGGGAGATGGCTACACCTTC
-,-,TRBV5-4,TRBJ1-3,CASSFGLSGNTIYF,TGTGCCAGCAGCTTCGGACTCTCTGGAAACACCATATATTTT
-,few,TRBV19,TRBJ2-6,CASSIRGSGANVLTF,TGTGCCAGTAGTATACGCGGTTCTGGGGCCAACGTCCTGACTTTC
-,-,TRBV6-5,TRBJ1-5,CASSTGPYSNQPQHF,TGTGCCAGCTCTACAGGGCCTTATAGCAATCAGCCCCAGCATTTT
-,few,TRBV27,TRBJ2-7,CASSPNPYEQYF,TGTGCCAGCAGTCCCAATCCCTACGAGCAGTACTTC
TRBD1,-,TRBV4-1,TRBJ2-7,CASSQAPTGGTYEQYF,TGCGCCAGCAGCCAAGCCCCTACAGGGGGGACCTACGAGCAGTACTTC
TRBD1,-,TRBV6-6,TRBJ1-2,CASSYQGALEGYTF,TGTGCCAGCAGTTATCAGGGGGCGCTTGAAGGCTACACCTTC
TRBD1,-,TRBV5-6,TRBJ1-2,CASSDGTAFLYGYTF,TGTGCCAGCAGCGATGGGACAGCATTCCTCTATGGCTACACCTTC
-,-,TRBV2,TRBJ1-2,CASSEGWGGNYGYTF,TGTGCCAGCAGTGAAGGGTGGGGGGGGAACTATGGCTACACCTTC
TRBD1,-,TRBV4-1,TRBJ1-5,CASSQEQGDQPQHF,TGCGCCAGCAGCCAAGAGCAGGGGGATCAGCCCCAGCATTTT
-,-,TRBV4-1,TRBJ2-7,CASSQGRGGPYEQYF,TGCGCCAGCAGCCAAGGCAGGGGCGGTCCCTACGAGCAGTACTTC
-,-,TRBV19,TRBJ1-6,CASTSGTKKGSPLHF,TGTGCCAGTACTAGCGGGACCAAGAAGGGTTCACCCCTCCACTTT
TRBD1,-,TRBV4-1,TRBJ1-4,CASSQVPGTGRPNEKLFF,TGCGCCAGCAGCCAAGTACCTGGGACAGGGCGCCCTAATGAAAAACTGTTTTTT